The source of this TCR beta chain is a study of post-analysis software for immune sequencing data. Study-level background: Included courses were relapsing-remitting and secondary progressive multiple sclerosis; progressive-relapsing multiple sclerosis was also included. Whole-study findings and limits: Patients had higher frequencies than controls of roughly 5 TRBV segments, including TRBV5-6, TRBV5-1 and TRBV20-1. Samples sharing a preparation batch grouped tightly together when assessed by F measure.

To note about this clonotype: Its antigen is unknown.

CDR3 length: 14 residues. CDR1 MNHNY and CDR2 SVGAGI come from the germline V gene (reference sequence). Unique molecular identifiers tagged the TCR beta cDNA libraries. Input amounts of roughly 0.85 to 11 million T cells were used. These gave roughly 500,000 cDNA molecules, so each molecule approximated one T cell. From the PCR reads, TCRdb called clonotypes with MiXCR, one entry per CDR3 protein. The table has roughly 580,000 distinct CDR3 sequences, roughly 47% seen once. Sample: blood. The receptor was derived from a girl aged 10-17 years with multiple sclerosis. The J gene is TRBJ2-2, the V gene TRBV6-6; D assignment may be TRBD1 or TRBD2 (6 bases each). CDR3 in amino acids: CTTRGAVNTGELFF. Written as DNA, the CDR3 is TGTACGACAAGGGGGGCTGTGAACACCGGGGAGCTGTTTTTT.